This TCR beta chain was captured in a study of cytomegalovirus exposure and HLA in healthy donors. The study, taken as a whole, reports: The authors considered a cluster of highly shared sequence variants likely to be a sequencing artifact.

The PCR ran on 60 Vbeta and 13 Jbeta primers. Libraries were prepared by immunoSEQ multiplex PCR; TCRdb keeps only in-frame clonotypes and omits some of them. The data show about 85,000 clones, under 90% seen once. The length of the CDR3 is 14 residues. Germline V gene lookup returns CDR1 LGHNT and CDR2 FRNRAP. J was trimmed by 3 bases and V by 6 bases; bases with no gene match: 7. To note about this clone: Antigen specificity is unknown.

The TCR comes from a man over 45 in good health and CMV-seropositive. The sample was PBMCs. The chain is built from TRBV12-5 and TRBJ2-7; 8 bases agree with TRBD2. The CDR3, as DNA: TGTGCTAGTGGACCCCGGGGGGGGCACTACGAGCAGTACTTC. This encodes CASGPRGGHYEQYF.